Each of the 10 T cell receptor beta chains below was sequenced from the same sample in a study of T-cell reconstitution after alpha-beta-depleted transplantation in children. Unique molecular identifiers were incorporated during preparation of the TCRbeta library. TCRdb recomputed calls from the PCR reads with MiXCR, one row per CDR3 protein. The sample has hundreds of thousands of distinct CDR3 sequences; roughly a tenth are singletons. The source was PBMCs, collected before TCRalphabeta/CD19-depleted stem cell transplant. The source is a child under 10 years old with inherited bone marrow failure, due to receive a stem cell transplant.

This clonotype was detected a few times. The rearrangement uses TRBV6-2 or TRBV6-3 and TRBJ2-2, with TRBD2 matching 7 bases. After removal of 4 bases from V and 4 bases from J, the junction contained 15 bases not matched to a gene. The CDR3 runs 18 residues. CDR1 is MNHEY, CDR2 SVGEGT, per germline. The CDR3 bases are TGTGCCAGCAGTTCCCCTCTATGGCGGGAGTCTAGCACCGGGGAGCTGTTTTTT. It yields the protein CASSSPLWRESSTGELFF.

A remark on this clonotype: A much larger clone sits a single nucleotide away, making a read error possible. The gene calls are TRBV27 and TRBJ2-3; 8 positions agree with TRBD2. From germline, CDR1 is MNHEY and CDR2 SMNVEV (reference sequence). CDR3 length: 16 residues. CDR3 bases: TGTGCCAACAGTTCGTTCGGGGGGGGTCCCACAGATACGCAGTATTTT. It codes for CANSSFGGGPTDTQYF.

In this sample, this clonotype turned up many times. The chain couples TRBV12-3 or TRBV12-4 to TRBJ2-1; 11 bases line up with TRBD2. J was trimmed by 9 bases and V by 5 bases; bases with no gene match: 12. This CDR3 has 16 amino acids. The DNA of the CDR3 is TGTGCCAGCAGTCTCGGGCTTAGCGGGAGGGCCTCTGAGCAGTTCTTC. Residues: CASSLGLSGRASEQFF.

This rearrangement joins TRBV11-2 to TRBJ2-3; D unresolved. The V end lost 0 bases, the J end lost 4 bases, and 8 bases lay between the germline ends. The CDR3 has 14 residues. Germline CDR1 is SGHAT and CDR2 is FQNNGV. The CDR3: CASSLEARSDTQYF. DNA for the CDR3: TGTGCCAGCAGCTTAGAGGCGAGGTCAGATACGCAGTATTTT. The variable domain in full, with the rest retrieved from reference TRBV11-2 and TRBJ2-3, is EAGVAQSPRYKIIEKRQSVAFWCNPISGHATLYWYQQILGQGPKLLIQFQNNGVVDDSQLPKDRFSAERLKGVDSTLKIQPAKLEDSAVYLCASSLEARSDTQYFGPGTRLTVL.

The rearrangement joins TRBV7-9 to TRBJ2-1; 8 positions match TRBD1. The CDR3 has 16 residues. V gave up 4 bases and J gave up 4 bases; unmatched junction bases: 9. CDR1 and CDR2 (germline): SEHNR, FQNEAQ (reference sequence). The CDR3 DNA reads TGTGCCAGCAGCTCAAACAGGGGGGAGGAATACAATGAGCAGTTCTTC. Encoded protein: CASSSNRGEEYNEQFF.

Remarks on this clonotype: An end of the junction does not agree with germline; a read error may underlie this. CDR3 amino acids: CSARLVYGQYF. CDR3 DNA sequence: TGCAGTGCTAGGCTAGTCTACGGGCAGTACTTC. The V call is TRBV20-1, the J call TRBJ2-7; no clear D gene. Germline-derived CDR1 and CDR2 are DFQATT and SNEGSKA (reference sequence). The CDR3 has 11 residues.

This clonotype came up many times. CDR3 in DNA: TGTGCCAGCACCACCATGGCAGGTGATTCACCCCTCCACTTT. Amino acids: CASTTMAGDSPLHF. This chain links TRBV6-2 or TRBV6-3 with TRBJ1-6; no firm D call. CDR3 length: 14 residues. Per the germline V gene, CDR1 is MNHEY and CDR2 is SVGEGT. Trimming pared 7 bases from V and 8 bases from J, leaving 15 bases between.

V and J are TRBV11-2 and TRBJ2-1; TRBD2 aligns across 9 bases. The germline gives CDR1 SGHAT, CDR2 FQNNGV. The CDR3 is made up of 16 amino acids. V lost 0 bases to trimming and J lost 7 bases; unmatched junction nucleotides: 7. The CDR3 sequence: CASSLDPGLALNEQFF. For the CDR3, the DNA is TGTGCCAGCAGCTTAGATCCGGGACTAGCTCTAAATGAGCAGTTCTTC.

Many counts were recorded for this clonotype. The chain combines TRBV4-3 with TRBJ2-3; D ambiguous. The germline V gene has CDR1 LGHNA and CDR2 YSLEER. The length of the CDR3 is 16 residues. V lost 0 bases to trimming and J lost 2 bases, with 12 bases between them. The CDR3 DNA follows: TGCGCCAGCAGCCAAGATCCGGTCGTCCACACAGATACGCAGTATTTT. Translation gives CASSQDPVVHTDTQYF.

This clonotype was counted only a few times. The chain's CDR3 is CSARPTGVVGNTIYF. The CDR3 DNA follows: TGCAGTGCTAGACCGACAGGGGTGGTCGGAAACACCATATATTTT. The rearrangement uses TRBV20-1 and TRBJ1-3; TRBD1 matches 8 bases. This CDR3 comprises 15 residues. With 2 bases clipped from V and 4 bases from J, the junction kept 7 bases outside the gene matches. Germline V CDR1 and CDR2: DFQATT, SNEGSKA (reference sequence).